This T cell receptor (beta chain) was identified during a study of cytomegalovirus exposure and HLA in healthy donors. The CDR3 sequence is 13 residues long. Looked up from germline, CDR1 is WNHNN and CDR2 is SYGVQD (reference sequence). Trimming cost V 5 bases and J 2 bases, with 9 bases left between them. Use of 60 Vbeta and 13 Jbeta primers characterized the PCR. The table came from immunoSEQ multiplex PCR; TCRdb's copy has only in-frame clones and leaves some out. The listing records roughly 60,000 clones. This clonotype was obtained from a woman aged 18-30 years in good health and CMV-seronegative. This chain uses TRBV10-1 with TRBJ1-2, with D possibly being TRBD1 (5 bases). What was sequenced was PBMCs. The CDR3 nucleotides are TGCGCCAGCAGTAACAGGTTCAACTATGGCTACACCTTC. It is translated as CASSNRFNYGYTF.